Sequencing of this TCR beta chain was carried out in a study of cytomegalovirus exposure and HLA in healthy donors. The PCR employed 60 Vbeta primers together with 13 Jbeta primers. Sequencing used immunoSEQ multiplex PCR; TCRdb keeps in-frame clones, though not all of them. Its clone listing holds some 200,000 clones. The trim removed 3 bases at V and 4 bases at J, leaving 16 bases unmatched. CDR1 is SGHRS and CDR2 is YFSETQ in the germline V gene. The length of the CDR3 is 19 residues. The sequence was obtained from a woman aged 18-29 years in good health and CMV-seropositive. V is TRBV5-1 and J is TRBJ2-6, with 7 bases matching TRBD1. Sequenced: PBMCs. The CDR3: CASSSLRDSIRWGANVLTF. CDR3 in DNA: TGCGCCAGCAGCTCGCTCAGGGACAGCATCCGATGGGGGGCCAACGTCCTGACTTTC.